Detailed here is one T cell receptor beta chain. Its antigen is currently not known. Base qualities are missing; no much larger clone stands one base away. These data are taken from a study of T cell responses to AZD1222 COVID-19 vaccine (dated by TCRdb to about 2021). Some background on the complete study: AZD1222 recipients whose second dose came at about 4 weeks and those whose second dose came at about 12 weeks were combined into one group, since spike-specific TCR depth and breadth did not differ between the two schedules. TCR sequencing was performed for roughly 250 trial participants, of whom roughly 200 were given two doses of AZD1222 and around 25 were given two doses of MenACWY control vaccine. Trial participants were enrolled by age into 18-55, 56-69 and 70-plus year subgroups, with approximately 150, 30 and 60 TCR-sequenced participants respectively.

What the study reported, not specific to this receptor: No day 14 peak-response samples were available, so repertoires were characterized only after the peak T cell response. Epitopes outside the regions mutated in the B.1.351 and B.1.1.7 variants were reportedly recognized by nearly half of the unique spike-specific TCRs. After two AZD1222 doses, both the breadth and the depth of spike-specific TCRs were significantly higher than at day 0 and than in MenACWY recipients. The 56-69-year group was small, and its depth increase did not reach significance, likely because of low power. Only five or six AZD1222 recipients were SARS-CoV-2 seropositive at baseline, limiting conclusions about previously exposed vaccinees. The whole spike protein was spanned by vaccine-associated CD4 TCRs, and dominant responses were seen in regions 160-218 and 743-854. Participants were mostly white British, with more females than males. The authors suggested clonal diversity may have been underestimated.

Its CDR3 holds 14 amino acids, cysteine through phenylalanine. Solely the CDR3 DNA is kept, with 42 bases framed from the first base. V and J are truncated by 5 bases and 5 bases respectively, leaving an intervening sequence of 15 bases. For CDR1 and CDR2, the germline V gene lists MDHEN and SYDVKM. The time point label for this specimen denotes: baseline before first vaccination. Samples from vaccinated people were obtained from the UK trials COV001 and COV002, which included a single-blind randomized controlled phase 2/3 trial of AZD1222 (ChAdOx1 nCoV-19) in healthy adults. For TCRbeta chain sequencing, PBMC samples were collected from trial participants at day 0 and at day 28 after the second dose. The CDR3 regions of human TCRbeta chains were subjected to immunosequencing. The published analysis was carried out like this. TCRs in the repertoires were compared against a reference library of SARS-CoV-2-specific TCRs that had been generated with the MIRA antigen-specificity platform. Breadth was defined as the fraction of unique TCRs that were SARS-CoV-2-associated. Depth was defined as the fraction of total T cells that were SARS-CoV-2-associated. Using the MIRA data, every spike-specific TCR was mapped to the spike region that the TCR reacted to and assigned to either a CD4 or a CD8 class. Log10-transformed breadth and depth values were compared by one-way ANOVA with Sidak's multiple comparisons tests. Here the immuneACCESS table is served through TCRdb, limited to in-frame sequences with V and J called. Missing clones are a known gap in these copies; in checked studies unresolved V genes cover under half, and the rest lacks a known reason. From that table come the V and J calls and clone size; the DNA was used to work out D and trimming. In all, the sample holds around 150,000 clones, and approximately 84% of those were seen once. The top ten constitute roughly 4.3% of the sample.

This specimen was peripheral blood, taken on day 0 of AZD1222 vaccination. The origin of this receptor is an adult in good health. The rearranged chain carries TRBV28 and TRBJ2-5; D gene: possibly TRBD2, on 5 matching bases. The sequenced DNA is TGTGCCAGCAGTCCCCATTCGGGGATGGAGACCCAGTACTTC. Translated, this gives CASSPHSGMETQYF.